This TCR beta chain came from a study of cytomegalovirus exposure and HLA in healthy donors. Broader study findings: Per a prior analysis, the majority of TCR beta V segments were productive roughly 87% or roughly 30% of the time. Available immune exposure information was restricted to CMV serostatus only.

The V gene's germline CDR1 is ENHRY and CDR2 SYGVKD. The CDR3 contains 13 residues. Trimming took 7 bases from V and 1 from J, leaving 10 bases between them. The table lists this clone with a count of one. Antigen unknown. PCR used 60 Vbeta primers and 13 Jbeta primers. Using immunoSEQ multiplex PCR, the repertoire was profiled, and TCRdb retains in-frame clones only, with some absent. The sample lists about 130,000 clones; 65% to 90% were seen once. The receptor's source is a woman aged 18-29 years in good health and CMV-seropositive. The V call is TRBV10-3, the J call TRBJ1-1, with D possibly being TRBD1 (5 bases). Sequenced sample: PBMCs. CDR3 loop: CAINQGQNTEAFF. The CDR3 DNA follows: TGTGCCATCAACCAGGGCCAGAACACTGAAGCTTTCTTT.